This is a list of T cell receptor beta chains from one sample in a study of cytomegalovirus exposure and HLA in healthy donors. The data were produced by immunoSEQ multiplex PCR, yet TCRdb's version contains in-frame clones alone and is incomplete. The repertoire holds about 67,000 clones, about 80% seen once, with about 8.2% in the top ten. Input material: PBMCs. These receptors all stem from a man in his 60s in good health and CMV-seropositive. CDR3s include the opening cysteine and the closing phenylalanine or tryptophan. The order of the fields is CDR3 length, V gene, J gene, D gene, CDR3 protein. A D gene is named only where the DNA matches it firmly.

CDR3 length: 14
V gene: TRBV6-5
J gene: TRBJ1-2
D gene: NA
CDR3 protein: CASSFASGGDGYTF

CDR3 length: 14
V gene: TRBV7-8
J gene: TRBJ2-7
D gene: TRBD1
CDR3 protein: CASSPRTGGYEQYF

CDR3 length: 15
V gene: TRBV5-1
J gene: TRBJ2-7
D gene: TRBD2
CDR3 protein: CASSSAGTSEDEQYF

CDR3 length: 15
V gene: TRBV6-6
J gene: TRBJ2-2
D gene: NA
CDR3 protein: CASSYSSEGIGELFF

CDR3 length: 16
V gene: TRBV5-1
J gene: TRBJ2-7
D gene: TRBD1
CDR3 protein: CASSLALGQGIYEQYF

CDR3 length: 14
V gene: TRBV9
J gene: TRBJ1-2
D gene: NA
CDR3 protein: CASSVGSGYYGYTF

CDR3 length: 14
V gene: TRBV7-6
J gene: TRBJ2-7
D gene: NA
CDR3 protein: CASSQGPLLDEQYF

CDR3 length: 13
V gene: TRBV11-1
J gene: TRBJ1-5
D gene: NA
CDR3 protein: CASSLTLDQPQHF

CDR3 length: 16
V gene: TRBV4-2
J gene: TRBJ2-1
D gene: TRBD2
CDR3 protein: CASSQDLASGRIPQFF

CDR3 length: 16
V gene: TRBV28
J gene: TRBJ2-7
D gene: TRBD2
CDR3 protein: CASSLAISGAPYEQYF

CDR3 length: 17
V gene: TRBV7-9
J gene: TRBJ2-1
D gene: NA
CDR3 protein: CASSFLAARSPYNEQFF

CDR3 length: 13
V gene: TRBV7-6
J gene: TRBJ1-5
D gene: NA
CDR3 protein: CASSSYSNQPQHF

CDR3 length: 13
V gene: TRBV5-5
J gene: TRBJ1-1
D gene: NA
CDR3 protein: CASSFLLGTEAFF